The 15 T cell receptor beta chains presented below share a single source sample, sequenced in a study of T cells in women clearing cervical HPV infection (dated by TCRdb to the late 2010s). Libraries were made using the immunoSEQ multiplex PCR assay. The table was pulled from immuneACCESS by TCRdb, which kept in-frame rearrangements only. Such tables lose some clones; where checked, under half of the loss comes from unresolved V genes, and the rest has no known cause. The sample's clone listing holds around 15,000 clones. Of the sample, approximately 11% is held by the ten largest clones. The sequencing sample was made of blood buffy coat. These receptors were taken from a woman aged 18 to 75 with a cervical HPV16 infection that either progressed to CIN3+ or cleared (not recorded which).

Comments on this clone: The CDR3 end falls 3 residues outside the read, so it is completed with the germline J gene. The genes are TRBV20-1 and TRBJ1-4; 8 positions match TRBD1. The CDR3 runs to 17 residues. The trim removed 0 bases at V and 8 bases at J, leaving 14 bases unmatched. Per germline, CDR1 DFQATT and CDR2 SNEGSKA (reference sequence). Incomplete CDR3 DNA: TGCAGTGCTAGAGATCCAAGGTTGGGGCAGGGGGCCGAAAAA. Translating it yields CSARDPRLGQGAEK. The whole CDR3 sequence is CSARDPRLGQGAEKLFF.

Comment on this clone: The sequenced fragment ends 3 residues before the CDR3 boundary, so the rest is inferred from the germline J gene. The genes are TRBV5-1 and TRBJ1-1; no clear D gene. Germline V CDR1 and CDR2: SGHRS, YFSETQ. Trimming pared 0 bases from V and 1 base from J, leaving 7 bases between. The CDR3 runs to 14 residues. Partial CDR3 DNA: TGCGCCAGCAGCTTGGTACAACAGAACACTGAA. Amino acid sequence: CASSLVQQNTE. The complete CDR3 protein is CASSLVQQNTEAFF.

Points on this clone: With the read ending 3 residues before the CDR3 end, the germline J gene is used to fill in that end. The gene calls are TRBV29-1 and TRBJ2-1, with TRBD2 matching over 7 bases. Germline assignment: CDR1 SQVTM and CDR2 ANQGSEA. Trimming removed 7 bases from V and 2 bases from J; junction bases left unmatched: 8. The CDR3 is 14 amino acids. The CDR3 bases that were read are TGCAGCGGCCTACTAGCGCGCCCCTACAATGAG. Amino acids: CSGLLARPYNE. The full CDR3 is CSGLLARPYNEQFF.

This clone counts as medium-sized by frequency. CDR3 DNA, as far as it was read: TGCAGCGTTTCCGGACAGGGGGGTGAAAAA. This translates into CSVSGQGGEK. The entire CDR3 protein is CSVSGQGGEKLFF. The chain recombines TRBV29-1 with TRBJ1-4; 10 nucleotides align to TRBD1. The missing CDR3 end, 3 residues past where the read stops, is filled in from the germline J gene. The J segment lost 7 bases and the V segment lost 5 bases, leaving 4 bases of the junction unmatched. CDR1 is SQVTM, CDR2 ANQGSEA, per germline. CDR3 length: 13 residues.

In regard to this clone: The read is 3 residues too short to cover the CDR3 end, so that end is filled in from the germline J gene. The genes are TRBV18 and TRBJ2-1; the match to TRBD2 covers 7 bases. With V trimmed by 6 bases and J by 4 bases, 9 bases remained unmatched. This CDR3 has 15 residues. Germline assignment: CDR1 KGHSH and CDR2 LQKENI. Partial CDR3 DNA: TGTGCCAGCTCCCTCGGGGCTAGCGGTTACAATGAG. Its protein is CASSLGASGYNE. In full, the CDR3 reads CASSLGASGYNEQFF.

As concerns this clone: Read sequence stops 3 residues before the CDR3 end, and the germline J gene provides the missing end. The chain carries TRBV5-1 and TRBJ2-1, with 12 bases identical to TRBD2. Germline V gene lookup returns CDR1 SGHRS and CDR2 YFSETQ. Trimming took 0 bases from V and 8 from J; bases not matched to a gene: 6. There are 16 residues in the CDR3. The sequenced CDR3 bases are TGCGCCAGCAGCTTGGGGCCTAGCGGGGGGGCCTATGAG. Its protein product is CASSLGPSGGAYE. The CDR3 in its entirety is CASSLGPSGGAYEQFF.

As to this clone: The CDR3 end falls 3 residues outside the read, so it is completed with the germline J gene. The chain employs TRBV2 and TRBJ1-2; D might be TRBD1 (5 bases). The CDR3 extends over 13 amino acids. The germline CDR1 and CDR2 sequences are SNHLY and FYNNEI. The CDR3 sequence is CASRNWAGFGYTF. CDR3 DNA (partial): TGTGCCAGCAGGAACTGGGCAGGGTTCGGC.

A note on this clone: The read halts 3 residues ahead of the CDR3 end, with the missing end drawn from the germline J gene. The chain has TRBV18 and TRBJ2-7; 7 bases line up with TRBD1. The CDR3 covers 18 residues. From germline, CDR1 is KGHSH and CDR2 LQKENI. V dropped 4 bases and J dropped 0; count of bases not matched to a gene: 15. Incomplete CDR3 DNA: TGTGCCAGCTCACGAAGTTCGTCCGGGACAGTCCGCTCCTACGAG. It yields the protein CASSRSSSGTVRSYE. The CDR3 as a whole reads CASSRSSSGTVRSYEQYF.

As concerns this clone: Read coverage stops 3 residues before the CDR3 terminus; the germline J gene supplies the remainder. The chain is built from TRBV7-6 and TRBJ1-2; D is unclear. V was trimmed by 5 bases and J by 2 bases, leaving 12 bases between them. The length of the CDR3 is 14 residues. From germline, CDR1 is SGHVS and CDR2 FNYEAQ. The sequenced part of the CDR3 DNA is TGTGCCAGCAGCCCCAGGCAGTCGAACTATGGC. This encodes CASSPRQSNYG. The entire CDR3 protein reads CASSPRQSNYGYTF. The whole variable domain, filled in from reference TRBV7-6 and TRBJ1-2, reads GAGVSQSPRYKVTKRGQDVALRCDPISGHVSLYWYRQALGQGPEFLTYFNYEAQQDKSGLPNDRFSAERPEGSISTLTIQRTEQRDSAMYRCASSPRQSNYGYTFGSGTRLTVV.

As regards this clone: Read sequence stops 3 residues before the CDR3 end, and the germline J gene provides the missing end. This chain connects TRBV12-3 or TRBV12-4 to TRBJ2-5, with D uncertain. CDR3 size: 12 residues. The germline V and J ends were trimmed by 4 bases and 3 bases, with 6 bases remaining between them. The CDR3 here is CASSSEEETQYF. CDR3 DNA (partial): TGTGCCAGCAGTTCTGAGGAAGAGACC.

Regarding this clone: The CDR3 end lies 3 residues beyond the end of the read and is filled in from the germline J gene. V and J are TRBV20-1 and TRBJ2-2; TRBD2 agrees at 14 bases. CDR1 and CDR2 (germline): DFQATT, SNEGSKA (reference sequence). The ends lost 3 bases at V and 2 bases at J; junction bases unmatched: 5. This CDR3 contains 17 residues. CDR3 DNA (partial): TGCAGTGCTAGGTTGACTAGCGGGAGGGCCAACACCGGGGAG. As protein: CSARLTSGRANTGE. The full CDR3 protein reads CSARLTSGRANTGELFF.

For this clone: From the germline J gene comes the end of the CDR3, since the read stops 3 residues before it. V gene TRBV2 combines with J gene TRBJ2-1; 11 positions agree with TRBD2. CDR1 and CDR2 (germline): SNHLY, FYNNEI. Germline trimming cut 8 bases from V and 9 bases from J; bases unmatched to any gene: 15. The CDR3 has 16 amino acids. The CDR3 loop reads CASRIAGGPGAGEQFF. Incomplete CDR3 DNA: TGTGCCAGCCGAATAGCGGGGGGGCCAGGGGCGGGTGAG.

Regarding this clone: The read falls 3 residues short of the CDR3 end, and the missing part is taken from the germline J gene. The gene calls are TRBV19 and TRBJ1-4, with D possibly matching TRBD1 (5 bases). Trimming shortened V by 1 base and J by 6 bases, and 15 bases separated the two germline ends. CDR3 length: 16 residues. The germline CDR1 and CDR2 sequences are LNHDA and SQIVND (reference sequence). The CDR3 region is CASSIAFKGLDEKLFF. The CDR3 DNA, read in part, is TGTGCCAGTAGTATAGCTTTTAAGGGGCTAGATGAAAAA.

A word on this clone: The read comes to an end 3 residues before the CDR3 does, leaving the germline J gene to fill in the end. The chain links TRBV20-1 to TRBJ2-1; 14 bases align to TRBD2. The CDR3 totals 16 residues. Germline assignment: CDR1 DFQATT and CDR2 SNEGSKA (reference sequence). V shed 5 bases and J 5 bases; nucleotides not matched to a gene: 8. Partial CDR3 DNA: TGCAGTGCTGTACCGGGACTAGCGGGAGATAACAATGAG. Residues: CSAVPGLAGDNNE. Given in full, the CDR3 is CSAVPGLAGDNNEQFF.

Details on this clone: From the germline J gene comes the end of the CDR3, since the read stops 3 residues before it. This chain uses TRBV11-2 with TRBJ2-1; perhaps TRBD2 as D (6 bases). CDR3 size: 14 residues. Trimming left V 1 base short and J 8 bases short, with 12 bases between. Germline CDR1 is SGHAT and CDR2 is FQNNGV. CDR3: CASSLARWGDEQFF. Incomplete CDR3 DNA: TGTGCCAGCAGCTTAGCCAGGTGGGGGGATGAG.